The text below deals with one T cell receptor (beta chain). Its antigen is not identified. This sample is drawn from a study of blood T cells in healthy people across ages. Findings of the study overall: Because sorting was not performed, PBMCs prevented conclusive naive versus antigen-experienced comparison.

Primed by a sample-barcoded 5' primer and a J-beta primer mix, a second PCR proceeded for roughly 6 to 12 cycles. Each cDNA molecule was tagged by a template-switch adaptor that had 12 random nucleotides. TCRdb independently ran MiXCR on the 5' RACE reads; one entry per CDR3 protein. The data show 1,500,000 or so distinct CDR3 sequences, approximately 39% seen once. V was shortened by 3 bases and J by 6 bases, with 9 bases between the two germline ends. The CDR3 spans 13 residues. Germline-derived CDR1 and CDR2 are SGHRS and YFSETQ. Source material: blood. The sequence was obtained from a woman aged 18-30 years in good health. The chain combines TRBV5-1 with TRBJ2-2; maybe TRBD2 (5 bases). In DNA, the CDR3 is TGCGCCAGCAGCTCGGGATCCCCCGGGGAGCTGTTTTTT. Translation gives CASSSGSPGELFF.